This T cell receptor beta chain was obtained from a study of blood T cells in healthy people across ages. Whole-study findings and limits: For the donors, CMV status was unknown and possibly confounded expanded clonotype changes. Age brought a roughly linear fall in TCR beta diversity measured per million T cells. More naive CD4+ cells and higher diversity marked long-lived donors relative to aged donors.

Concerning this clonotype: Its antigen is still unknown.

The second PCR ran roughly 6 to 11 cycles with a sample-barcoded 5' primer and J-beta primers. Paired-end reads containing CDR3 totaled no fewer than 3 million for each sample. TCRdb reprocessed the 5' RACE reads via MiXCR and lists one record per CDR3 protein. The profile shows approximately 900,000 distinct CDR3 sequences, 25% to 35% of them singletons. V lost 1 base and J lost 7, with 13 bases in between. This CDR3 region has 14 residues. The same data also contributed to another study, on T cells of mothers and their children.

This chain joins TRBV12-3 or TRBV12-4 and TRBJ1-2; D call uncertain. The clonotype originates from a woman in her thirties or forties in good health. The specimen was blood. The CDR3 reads CASSLVSWSSGYTF. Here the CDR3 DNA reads TGTGCCAGCAGTTTAGTGTCGTGGAGTAGTGGCTACACCTTC.